The clone carrying this TCR beta chain appeared many times. The germline V gene encodes CDR1 MDHEN and CDR2 SYDVKM. V dropped 4 bases and J dropped 0; count of bases not matched to a gene: 5. The CDR3 spans 16 residues. This entry belongs to a study of T cells in Graves' hyperthyroidism and ophthalmopathy. RNA transcripts provided the source from which TCR beta CDR3 regions were amplified. The TCR CDR3 first-round RT-PCR relied on the HTBI primer set. TCRdb called the multiplex PCR reads again in MiXCR, with one record for every CDR3 protein. The sample holds some 620,000 distinct CDR3 sequences, 16% seen once.

The chain recombines TRBV28 with TRBJ2-3, with 9 bases fitting TRBD2. The clonotype was recovered from a woman aged 30 to 39 with Graves' hyperthyroidism. The sequenced sample consisted of blood. CDR3 residues: CASSSRLAASTDTQYF. CDR3 bases: TGTGCCAGCAGTTCCCGACTAGCGGCTAGCACAGATACGCAGTATTTT.